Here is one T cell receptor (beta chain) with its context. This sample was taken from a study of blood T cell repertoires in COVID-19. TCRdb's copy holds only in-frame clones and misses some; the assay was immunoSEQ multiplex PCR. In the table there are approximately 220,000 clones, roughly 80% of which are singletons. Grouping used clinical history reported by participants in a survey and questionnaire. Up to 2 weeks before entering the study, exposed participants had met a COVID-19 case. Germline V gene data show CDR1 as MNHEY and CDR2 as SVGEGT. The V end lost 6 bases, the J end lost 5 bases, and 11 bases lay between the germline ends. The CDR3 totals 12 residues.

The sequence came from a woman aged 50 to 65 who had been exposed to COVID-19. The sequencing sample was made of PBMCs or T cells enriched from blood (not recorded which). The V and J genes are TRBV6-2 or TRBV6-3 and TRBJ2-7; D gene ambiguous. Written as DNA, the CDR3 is TGTGCCAGCAGCCTCGCAGCGAACGAGCAGTACTTC. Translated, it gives CASSLAANEQYF.